Described below is a single T cell receptor delta chain sequence and its context. The CDR3 sequence is 18 residues long. V gave up 0 bases and J gave up 0 bases; unmatched junction bases: 11. Germline CDR1 and CDR2: GEAIGNYY and EKD. This entry comes from a study of gamma-delta T cells after stem cell transplantation. TCRdb reanalysed the RT-PCR reads via CATT. Found here are 2,000 or so delta-chain clones, roughly 13% of them singletons; the top ten hold 25% to 30%. The origin of this receptor is a human donor. It is not recorded whose cells these are; they may come from a transplant donor. Specimen: gamma-delta T cells. The V and J genes are TRDV2 and TRDJ1; 8 bases map to TRDD3. DNA of the CDR3: TGTGCCTGTGACACCGTGACTACTTCACTGGGGGACACCGATAAACTCATCTTT. Translating gives CACDTVTTSLGDTDKLIF.